This T cell receptor (beta chain) was recovered during a study of OX40 agonist ivuxolimab in advanced cancers. The CDR3 sequence is 15 residues long. Germline values: CDR1 SGDLS, CDR2 YYNGEE. V lost 4 bases and J 5 bases, leaving 16 bases between the germline ends. Here immunoSEQ multiplex PCR was the method, and the copy in TCRdb shows in-frame clones only, minus some. The sample carries 65,000 to 75,000 clones, over 70% recorded once. Study-wide points: Partial responders receiving 0.1-3.0 mg/kg showed among the lowest clonal expansion. There were also nonresponders showing low normalized T-cell clonal expansion. CD4+ and CD8+ blood T cells expanded clonally by week 6 at 0.1 to 3.0 mg/kg.

This clone was seen a handful of times. The antigen remains undetermined. The material was CD4+ or CD8+ T cells sorted from blood, obtained in a trial of the OX40 agonist ivuxolimab. The TCR originated in an adult with an advanced solid tumor such as melanoma, head and neck, liver or kidney cancer. V usage is TRBV9 and J usage is TRBJ1-5; D gene uncertain. Here the CDR3 DNA reads TGTGCCAGCAGCCAGAGGTCCGGTACAGATCAGCCCCAGCATTTT. Translated, it gives CASSQRSGTDQPQHF.